Reported below is one TCR beta chain. For TCR beta, libraries came from iRepertoire HTBI primers and Arm-PCR of CDR3 regions. MiXCR, run by TCRdb on the multiplex PCR reads, gives a single entry per CDR3 protein. The sample shows around 400,000 distinct CDR3 sequences, around 11% of them seen only once. Sample time point: newly diagnosed GD, antithyroid drugs for less than 3 months. PBMC-derived RNA was used for the TCR library. This sample stems from a study of regulatory T cells in long-lasting Graves disease. Per the germline V gene, CDR1 is SGHDT and CDR2 is YYEEEE. This CDR3 has 16 residues. V dropped 1 base and J dropped 3 bases, with 14 bases sitting between them. This sample was also put to use in a study of T cells in Graves' hyperthyroidism and ophthalmopathy.

The chain is built from TRBV5-6 and TRBJ2-1; D is uncertain. The receptor comes from a woman under 30 with Graves disease. Sample: peripheral blood mononuclear cells (PBMCs), taken at new diagnosis, from a patient treated with antithyroid drugs. The CDR3 DNA is TGTGCCAGCAGCTTGCAACGGAAGAATTACTACAATGAGCAGTTCTTC. It specifies CASSLQRKNYYNEQFF. Variable domain in full (rest from reference TRBV5-6 and TRBJ2-1): DAGVTQSPTHLIKTRGQQVTLRCSPKSGHDTVSWYQQALGQGPQFIFQYYEEEERQRGNFPDRFSGHQFPNYSSELNVNALLLGDSALYLCASSLQRKNYYNEQFFGPGTRLTVL.